This TCR beta chain was captured in a study of T cell responses to AZD1222 COVID-19 vaccine. Study-wide points: The sample set comprised mostly white British donors with more females, and clonal diversity was possibly underestimated.

Assay used: immunoSEQ multiplex PCR; TCRdb lists only in-frame clones, some missing. The data hold 100,000 to 150,000 clones, with about 87% observed a single time. Germline assignment: CDR1 SGHNT and CDR2 YENEEA. The V gene lost 3 bases and the J gene lost 6 bases, with 11 bases spanning the gap. The CDR3 contains 14 residues. A remark on this clone: Its specificity is not known.

This specimen consisted of peripheral blood, obtained on day 0 of AZD1222 vaccination. This clonotype originated in an adult in good health. The chain has TRBV11-3 and TRBJ2-2; D gene ambiguous. CDR3 sequence reads: CASSFGAEAGELFF. CDR3 bases: TGTGCCAGCAGCTTCGGAGCCGAGGCCGGGGAGCTGTTTTTT.